The following is a T cell receptor beta chain sequence with its context. As processed by the authors: Nucleated cell counts were estimated from reference gene primer amplification. Method: immunoSEQ multiplex PCR; TCRdb's copy keeps in-frame clones and lacks some. V, J and clone size were drawn from that table, and D and trimming were deduced from the DNA. The sample lists fewer than 500,000 clones, 70% to 90% occurring once. The data were taken from a study of blood T cell repertoires in COVID-19. Study-level background: Whether acute or convalescent, the COVID-19 samples came from the United States, Italy and Spain. The cDNA or gDNA used as material had been derived from T cells, B-cell-depleted T cells, or PBMCs.

V lost 6 bases, J lost 4 bases, and 15 bases lay in between. CDR1 is LGHDT, CDR2 YNNKEL, per germline (reference sequence). CDR3 size: 14 residues. Sequences were obtained from peripheral blood. The sequence was collected from a woman in her twenties or thirties with active or convalescent COVID-19. V is TRBV3-1 (or the pseudogene TRBV3-2) and J is TRBJ1-2, with D perhaps matching TRBD1 (5 bases). The CDR3 is CASRAATGVYGYTF. The CDR3 DNA is TGTGCCAGCAGGGCCGCAACAGGCGTCTATGGCTACACCTTC.